The next 19 T cell receptor beta chains were all read from a single sample in a study of blood T cell repertoires in COVID-19 (TCRdb year 2020). Library generation was performed with the immunoSEQ multiplex PCR assay. In its TCRdb copy, this immuneACCESS table keeps in-frame sequences only and misses some clones. Where compared with another copy, unresolved V genes explain less than half of these, and the others have no known cause. Present in this sample are about 110,000 clones, 81% of which were seen just once. Under 2% of the sample is held by the ten biggest clonotypes. The source material was peripheral blood. Receptor source: a man aged 50-60 years with acute or convalescent COVID-19.

V usage is TRBV4-1 and J usage is TRBJ1-6; 8 nucleotides agree with TRBD1. CDR1 MGHRA and CDR2 YSYEKL come from the germline V gene. V lost 4 bases and J lost 7; bases outside the gene matches: 6. This CDR3 is built from 15 residues. CDR3 loop: CASSLDRGLNSPLHF. CDR3 DNA: TGCGCCAGCAGCCTCGACAGGGGCCTAAATTCACCCCTCCACTTT.

This clone has just a few counts. The chain is built from TRBV10-3 and TRBJ1-3, with 8 bases identical to TRBD1. Germline CDR1 is ENHRY and CDR2 is SYGVKD. The length of the CDR3 is 18 residues. V lost 0 bases, J lost 0 bases, and 7 bases stayed unmatched. The CDR3 DNA is TGTGCCATCAGTGAGTCGGGACAGGTGTTGAGCTCTGGAAACACCATATATTTT. Amino acid sequence: CAISESGQVLSSGNTIYF.

This chain uses TRBV6-5 with TRBJ2-7, with a tentative D call TRBD2 (6 bases). Germline CDR1 and CDR2: MNHEY and SVGAGI. The CDR3 is made up of 12 amino acids. The V end was cut by 6 bases, the J end by 2 bases, with 8 bases between. The CDR3 DNA reads TGTGCCAGCAGGGGGGGAGCCTACGAGCAGTACGTC. This codes for CASRGGAYEQYV.

This clone showed up just a few times. V is TRBV7-2 and J is TRBJ1-3, with 11 positions matching TRBD1. The CDR3 totals 15 residues. V shed 5 bases and J 2 bases; nucleotides not matched to a gene: 2. CDR1 is SGHTA and CDR2 is FQGNSA in the germline V gene. The CDR3 is CASSQDRGPGNTIYF. The CDR3 DNA reads TGTGCCAGCAGCCAGGACAGGGGGCCTGGAAACACCATATATTTT. The variable domain in full, completed from reference TRBV7-2 and TRBJ1-3, reads GAGVSQSPSNKVTEKGKDVELRCDPISGHTALYWYRQSLGQGLEFLIYFQGNSAPDKSGLPSDRFSAERTGGSVSTLTIQRTQQEDSAVYLCASSQDRGPGNTIYFGEGSWLTVV.

This sequence joins TRBV5-6 and TRBJ2-3; D is perhaps TRBD1 (5 bases). V lost 4 bases, J lost 0 bases, and 18 bases lay in between. The CDR3 extends over 17 amino acids. Germline loops: CDR1 SGHDT, CDR2 YYEEEE. CDR3 sequence reads: CASSRVTGRLSTDTQYF. CDR3 in DNA: TGTGCCAGCAGCCGAGTAACAGGACGACTTAGCACAGATACGCAGTATTTT.

This sequence joins TRBV5-5 and TRBJ1-1; 9 bases match TRBD1. With V trimmed by 3 bases and J by 7 bases, 4 bases remained unmatched. Germline loops: CDR1 SGHKS, CDR2 YYEKEE (reference sequence). CDR3 length: 13 residues. For the CDR3, the DNA is TGTGCCAGCAGCTGGGACAGGGTGGGTGAAGCTTTCTTT. Translated: CASSWDRVGEAFF.

The rearrangement links TRBV30 to TRBJ1-1, with D maybe TRBD1 (5 bases). With 0 bases removed from V and 4 bases from J, the gap between germline ends came to 9 bases. CDR1 is GTSNPN and CDR2 is SVGIG in the germline V gene (reference sequence). There are 13 residues in the CDR3. As DNA, the CDR3 is TGTGCCTGGAGTGTAATGCAGGGCACTGAAGCTTTCTTT. As protein: CAWSVMQGTEAFF. Supplemented by reference TRBV30 and TRBJ1-1, the full variable domain reads SQTIHQWPATLVQPVGSPLSLECTVEGTSNPNLYWYRQAAGRGLQLLFYSVGIGQISSEVPQNLSASRPQDRQFILSSKKLLLSDSGFYLCAWSVMQGTEAFFGQGTRLTVV.

The chain employs TRBV13 and TRBJ1-6, with D hard to call. Germline V lookup: CDR1 PRHDT, CDR2 FYEKMQ (reference sequence). V lost 2 bases, J lost 9 bases, and 14 bases lay in between. The CDR3 runs to 15 residues. CDR3 sequence reads: CASSLNAQEASPLHF. The CDR3 bases are TGTGCCAGCAGCTTAAACGCTCAAGAGGCTTCACCCCTCCACTTT.

The rearrangement uses TRBV5-5 and TRBJ1-5, with TRBD1 identical over 9 bases. Germline CDR1 and CDR2: SGHKS and YYEKEE (reference sequence). The trim removed 4 bases at V and 5 bases at J, leaving 1 base unmatched. CDR3 size: 13 residues. CDR3 nucleotides: TGTGCCAGCAGCCGGGACAGGGATCAGCCCCAGCATTTT. It encodes CASSRDRDQPQHF.

The chain recombines TRBV5-1 with TRBJ2-2; 10 nucleotides agree with TRBD2. The CDR3 totals 16 residues. J was trimmed by 4 bases and V by 2 bases; bases with no gene match: 5. Germline V gene sequence: CDR1 SGHRS, CDR2 YFSETQ. The CDR3 loop is CASSLAGGPGTGELFF. The CDR3 nucleotides are TGCGCCAGCAGCTTAGCGGGGGGGCCGGGCACCGGGGAGCTGTTTTTT.

V is TRBV7-3 and J is TRBJ1-1, with 8 bases lining up with TRBD1. The length of the CDR3 is 22 residues. The germline V gene has CDR1 SGHTA and CDR2 FQGTGA. Trimming took 3 bases from V and 0 from J; bases not matched to a gene: 24. The CDR3 protein is CASSFFPRTGTQQIRMNTEAFF. The CDR3, as DNA: TGTGCCAGCAGCTTTTTCCCTCGGACAGGGACCCAGCAAATCCGGATGAACACTGAAGCTTTCTTT.

The chain employs TRBV11-2 and TRBJ1-5; TRBD1 is a possible D gene (6 bases). V was pared by 5 bases and J by 3 bases, with 20 bases between. Germline values: CDR1 SGHAT, CDR2 FQNNGV. The CDR3 is 17 residues long. The CDR3 is CASSPSQYREPNQPQHF. The CDR3 nucleotides are TGTGCCAGCAGCCCTTCACAATACAGGGAGCCCAATCAGCCCCAGCATTTT.

This chain uses TRBV2 with TRBJ1-4, with 7 nucleotides matching TRBD1. J lost 0 bases, V lost 6 bases, and 4 bases had no gene match. The CDR3 runs to 15 residues. Looked up from germline, CDR1 is SNHLY and CDR2 is FYNNEI. CDR3 DNA: TGTGCCAGCAGGGGACAGCCAGCAACTAATGAAAAACTGTTTTTT. It is translated as CASRGQPATNEKLFF.

This sequence joins TRBV9 and TRBJ1-2, with a weak D call TRBD1 (5 bases). The germline V gene has CDR1 SGDLS and CDR2 YYNGEE. This CDR3 has 11 amino acids. Deletions cut 3 bases from V and 8 bases from J, with 8 bases between. The CDR3: CASSGDRGYTF. CDR3 coding DNA: TGTGCCAGCAGCGGAGACAGAGGCTACACCTTC.

This clone was counted once. As DNA, the CDR3 is TGTGCCAGCAGTGCCGATGGGAGGAACACTGAAGCTTTCTTT. It codes for CASSADGRNTEAFF. This chain connects TRBV5-4 to TRBJ1-1; D call uncertain. CDR1 and CDR2 (germline): SGHNT, YYREEE (reference sequence). The V gene lost 5 bases and the J gene lost 1 base, with 12 bases spanning the gap. The CDR3 runs 14 residues.

This rearrangement joins TRBV5-6 to TRBJ2-2, with 13 bases identical to TRBD2. The CDR3 loop spans 15 amino acids. Germline V gene sequence: CDR1 SGHDT, CDR2 YYEEEE. V lost 4 bases, J lost 5 bases, and 2 bases stayed unmatched. DNA of the CDR3: TGTGCCAGCAGCCTGACTAGCGGGGGGACCGGGGAGCTGTTTTTT. Amino acids: CASSLTSGGTGELFF. Full variable domain (missing parts from reference TRBV5-6 and TRBJ2-2): DAGVTQSPTHLIKTRGQQVTLRCSPKSGHDTVSWYQQALGQGPQFIFQYYEEEERQRGNFPDRFSGHQFPNYSSELNVNALLLGDSALYLCASSLTSGGTGELFFGEGSRLTVL.

The chain employs TRBV27 and TRBJ2-6; the D is unclear. Germline V lookup: CDR1 MNHEY, CDR2 SMNVEV (reference sequence). The CDR3 runs 15 residues. Trimming shortened V by 5 bases and J by 5 bases, and 13 bases separated the two germline ends. This CDR3 reads CASSPSKARANVLTF. For the CDR3, the DNA is TGTGCCAGCAGTCCCTCGAAAGCACGGGCCAACGTCCTGACTTTC.

The chain couples TRBV2 to TRBJ2-1; 10 nucleotides agree with TRBD1. The J segment lost 8 bases and the V segment lost 4 bases, leaving 8 bases of the junction unmatched. Germline CDR1 reads SNHLY; CDR2 reads FYNNEI. The CDR3 is made up of 15 amino acids. The CDR3 sequence is CASSAPGTGVYEQFF. The CDR3 DNA sequence: TGTGCCAGCAGTGCCCCCGGGACAGGGGTATATGAGCAGTTCTTC.

This clone turned up a few times. V and J are TRBV12-3 or TRBV12-4 and TRBJ1-2; D call uncertain. The V end was cut by 6 bases, the J end by 7 bases, with 15 bases between. There are 13 residues in the CDR3. CDR3 coding DNA: TGTGCCAGCAGCCCGGACTGGCCAGGTGGCTACACCTTC. Translation gives CASSPDWPGGYTF.